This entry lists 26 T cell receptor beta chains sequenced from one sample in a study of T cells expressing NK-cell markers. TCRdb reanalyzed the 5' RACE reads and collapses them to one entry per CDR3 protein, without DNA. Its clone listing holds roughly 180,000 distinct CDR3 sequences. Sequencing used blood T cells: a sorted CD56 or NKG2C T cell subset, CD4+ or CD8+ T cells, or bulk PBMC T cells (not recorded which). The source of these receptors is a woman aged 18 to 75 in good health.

The chain's CDR3 is CASDLPGAASTDTQYF. This chain uses TRBV4-1 with TRBJ2-3; there is no DNA to check the TCRdb D call of TRBD1. Germline loops: CDR1 MGHRA, CDR2 YSYEKL. The CDR3 is made up of 16 amino acids.

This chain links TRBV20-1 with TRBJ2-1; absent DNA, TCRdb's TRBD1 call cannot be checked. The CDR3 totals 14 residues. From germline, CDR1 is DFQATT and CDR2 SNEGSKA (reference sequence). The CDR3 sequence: CSATGTNTKHEQFF.

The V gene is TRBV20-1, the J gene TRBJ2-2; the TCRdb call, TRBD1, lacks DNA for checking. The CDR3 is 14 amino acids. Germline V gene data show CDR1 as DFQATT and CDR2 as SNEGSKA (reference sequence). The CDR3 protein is CSASQGFNTGELFF.

The CDR3 here is CASNSQGEFYEQYF. V gene TRBV12-3 or TRBV12-4 combines with J gene TRBJ2-7; the TRBD1 assignment by TCRdb is unverifiable without DNA. This CDR3 region has 14 residues.

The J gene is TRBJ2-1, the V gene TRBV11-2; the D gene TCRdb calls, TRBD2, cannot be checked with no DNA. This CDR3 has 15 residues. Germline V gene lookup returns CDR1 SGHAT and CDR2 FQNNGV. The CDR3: CASSSLKREVGEQFF.

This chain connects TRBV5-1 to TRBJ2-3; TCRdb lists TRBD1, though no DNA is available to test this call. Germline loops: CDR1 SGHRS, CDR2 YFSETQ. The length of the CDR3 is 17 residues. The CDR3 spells CASSLATGTVYTDTQYF.

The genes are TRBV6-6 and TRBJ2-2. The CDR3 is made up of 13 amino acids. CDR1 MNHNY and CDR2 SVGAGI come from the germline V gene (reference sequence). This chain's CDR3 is CASSYAGTGELFF.

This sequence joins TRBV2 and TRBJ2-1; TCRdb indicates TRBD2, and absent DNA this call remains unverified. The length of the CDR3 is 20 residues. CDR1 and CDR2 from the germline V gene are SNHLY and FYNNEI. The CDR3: CASSERPVASRSRSYNEQFF.

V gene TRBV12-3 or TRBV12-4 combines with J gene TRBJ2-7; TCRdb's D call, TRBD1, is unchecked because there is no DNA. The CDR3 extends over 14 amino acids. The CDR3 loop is CASTSGTGPNEQYF.

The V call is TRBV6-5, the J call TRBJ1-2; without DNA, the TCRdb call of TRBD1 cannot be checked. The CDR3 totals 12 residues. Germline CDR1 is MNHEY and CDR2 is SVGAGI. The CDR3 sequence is CASSPTGYGYTF.

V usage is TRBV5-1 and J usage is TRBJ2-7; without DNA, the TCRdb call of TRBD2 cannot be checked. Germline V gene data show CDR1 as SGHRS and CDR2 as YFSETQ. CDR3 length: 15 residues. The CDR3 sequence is CASSLVLAGGSEQYF.

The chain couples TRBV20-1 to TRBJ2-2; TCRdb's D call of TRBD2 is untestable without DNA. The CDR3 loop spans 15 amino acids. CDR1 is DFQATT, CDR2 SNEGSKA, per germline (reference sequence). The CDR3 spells CSATGGGPNTGELFF.

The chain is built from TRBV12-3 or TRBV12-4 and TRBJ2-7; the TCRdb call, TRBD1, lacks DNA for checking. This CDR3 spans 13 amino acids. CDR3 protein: CASSLQVQGGQYF.

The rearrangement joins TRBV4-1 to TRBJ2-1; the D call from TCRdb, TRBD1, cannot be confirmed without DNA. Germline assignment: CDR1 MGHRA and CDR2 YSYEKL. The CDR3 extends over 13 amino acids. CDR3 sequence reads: CASSLFGGNEQFF.

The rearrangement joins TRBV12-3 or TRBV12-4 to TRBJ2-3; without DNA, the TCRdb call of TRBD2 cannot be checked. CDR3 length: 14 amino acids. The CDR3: CASSPLRGTDTQYF.

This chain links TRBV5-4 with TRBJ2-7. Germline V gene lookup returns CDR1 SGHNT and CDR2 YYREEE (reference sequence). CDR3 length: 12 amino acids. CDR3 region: CASSLSWSEQYF.

The CDR3 reads CASGRVAGANVLTF. This rearrangement joins TRBV6-1 to TRBJ2-6; TCRdb's D call of TRBD2 is untestable without DNA. The CDR3 covers 14 residues. Germline V gene lookup returns CDR1 MNHNS and CDR2 SASEGT.

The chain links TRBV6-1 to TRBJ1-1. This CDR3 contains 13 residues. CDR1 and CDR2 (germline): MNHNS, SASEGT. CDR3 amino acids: CASALSPGTEAFF.

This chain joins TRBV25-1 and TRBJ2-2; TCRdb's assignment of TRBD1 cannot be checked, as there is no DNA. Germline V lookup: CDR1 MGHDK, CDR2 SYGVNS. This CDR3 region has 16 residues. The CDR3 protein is CASSEWTGTNTGELFF.

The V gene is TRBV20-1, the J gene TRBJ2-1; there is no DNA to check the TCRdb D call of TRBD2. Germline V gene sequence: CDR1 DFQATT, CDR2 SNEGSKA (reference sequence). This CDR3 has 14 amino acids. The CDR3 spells CSAGVHAGYNEQFF.

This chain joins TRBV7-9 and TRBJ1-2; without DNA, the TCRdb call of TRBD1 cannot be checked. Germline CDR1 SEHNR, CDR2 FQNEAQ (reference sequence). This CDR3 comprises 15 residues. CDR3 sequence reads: CASSLPRGPNYGYTF.

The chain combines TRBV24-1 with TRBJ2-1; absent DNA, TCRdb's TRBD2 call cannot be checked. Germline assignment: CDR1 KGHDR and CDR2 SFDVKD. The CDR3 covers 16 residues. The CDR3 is CATSDLLAGGYNEQFF.

CDR3 loop: CASSPSGRYPRGNQPQHF. V usage is TRBV27 and J usage is TRBJ1-5; absent DNA, TCRdb's TRBD1 call cannot be checked. CDR3 length equals 18 residues. The germline V gene has CDR1 MNHEY and CDR2 SMNVEV (reference sequence).

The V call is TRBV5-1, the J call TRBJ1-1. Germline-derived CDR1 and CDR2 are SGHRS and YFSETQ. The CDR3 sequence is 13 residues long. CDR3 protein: CASSQTSNTEAFF.

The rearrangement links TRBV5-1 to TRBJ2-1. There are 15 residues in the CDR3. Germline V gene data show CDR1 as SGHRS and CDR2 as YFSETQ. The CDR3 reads CASKTEPNSYNEQFF.

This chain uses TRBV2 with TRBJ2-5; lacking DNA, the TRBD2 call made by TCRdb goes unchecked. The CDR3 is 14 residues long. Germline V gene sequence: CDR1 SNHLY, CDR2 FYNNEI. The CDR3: CASSRVAGPEAQYF.